This T cell receptor beta chain was found in a study of CD8 T cells in ankylosing spondylitis. This clonotype was detected a few times. The target antigen is unknown. Libraries for TCR beta were made by quantitative 5'-RACE with molecular barcodes. TCRdb ran MiXCR on the 5' RACE reads and lists one entry per CDR3 protein. Of roughly 230,000 distinct CDR3 sequences listed, 18% were seen once; the top ten hold 25% to 40%. Whole-study findings and limits: A subset of motif variants has previously been described in the synovial fluid and blood of reactive arthritis. What seemed typical of ankylosing spondylitis blood was a TCR beta motif built from roughly 8 highly homologous variants.

Sequencing was carried out using blood, either unsorted or a sorted T cell fraction (not recorded which). This clonotype was sampled from a male donor with ankylosing spondylitis or in good health (not recorded which).

CDR3 sequence reads: CASSLVLQAANEQFF. In nucleotides, the CDR3 is TGCGCCAGCAGCTTGGTCCTCCAAGCTGCCAATGAGCAGTTCTTC. The chain links TRBV5-1 to TRBJ2-1; D not certain. This CDR3 is built from 15 residues. The V gene lost 0 bases and the J gene lost 6 bases, with 13 bases spanning the gap. Germline CDR1 and CDR2: SGHRS and YFSETQ.